The rows below give T cell receptor beta chains drawn from one sample of a study of regulatory T cells in long-lasting Graves disease. MiXCR was run by TCRdb on the multiplex PCR reads, yielding one entry per CDR3 protein. The table has about 660,000 distinct CDR3 sequences, about 32% seen once; the top ten hold under 50%. The material was peripheral blood mononuclear cells (PBMCs), obtained when the disease was refractory, from a patient treated with antithyroid drugs. All receptors come from a female donor with Graves disease. CDR3s include the opening cysteine and the closing phenylalanine or tryptophan. Fields, in order: J gene, V gene, CDR3 protein.

J gene: TRBJ1-1; V gene: TRBV6-2/TRBV6-3; CDR3 protein: CASSYSGLEAFF
J gene: TRBJ2-7; V gene: TRBV7-3; CDR3 protein: CASSSGQLIQYF
J gene: TRBJ2-5; V gene: TRBV28; CDR3 protein: CAIMRGTQETQYF
J gene: TRBJ1-1; V gene: TRBV19; CDR3 protein: CASSPVRDRGGNTEAFF
J gene: TRBJ1-4; V gene: TRBV20-1; CDR3 protein: CSARDRMFSEKLFF
J gene: TRBJ2-5; V gene: TRBV10-3; CDR3 protein: CAISESTGNRVETQYF
J gene: TRBJ1-1; V gene: TRBV5-1; CDR3 protein: CASGLNGNTEAFF
J gene: TRBJ1-5; V gene: TRBV5-5; CDR3 protein: CASSLSATQNQPQHF
J gene: TRBJ1-5; V gene: TRBV28; CDR3 protein: CASSVGDTSNQPQHF
J gene: TRBJ2-7; V gene: TRBV6-5; CDR3 protein: CASSYSDRRRLGEQYF
J gene: TRBJ1-6; V gene: TRBV27; CDR3 protein: CASSLGSYYNSPLHF
J gene: TRBJ1-2; V gene: TRBV12-3/TRBV12-4; CDR3 protein: CASSGPGTGEHGYTF
J gene: TRBJ1-1; V gene: TRBV29-1; CDR3 protein: CSVEMQGGAFF
J gene: TRBJ2-7; V gene: TRBV28; CDR3 protein: CASGQRESYEQYF
J gene: TRBJ1-1; V gene: TRBV5-1; CDR3 protein: CASSQQGTEAFF
J gene: TRBJ1-2; V gene: TRBV28; CDR3 protein: CASRPGLYGYTF
J gene: TRBJ1-1; V gene: TRBV27; CDR3 protein: CASSFPGVSTTEAFF
J gene: TRBJ1-3; V gene: TRBV12-5; CDR3 protein: CASGLVLDGSRNTIYF
J gene: TRBJ1-1; V gene: TRBV5-1; CDR3 protein: CASSVAGDRISEAFF
J gene: TRBJ1-1; V gene: TRBV29-1; CDR3 protein: CSVVTGFGTEASF
J gene: TRBJ1-1; V gene: TRBV10-2; CDR3 protein: CASSHQTGPNTEAFF
J gene: TRBJ1-4; V gene: TRBV7-9; CDR3 protein: CASSLVDEKLFF
J gene: TRBJ2-7; V gene: TRBV3-1; CDR3 protein: CASSQDRVASYEQYF
J gene: TRBJ1-2; V gene: TRBV15; CDR3 protein: CATSPPRDYGYTF
J gene: TRBJ2-5; V gene: TRBV7-9; CDR3 protein: CASSPQSQETQYF
J gene: TRBJ1-1; V gene: TRBV2; CDR3 protein: CASSENRRGGTGLVTEAFF
J gene: TRBJ1-6; V gene: TRBV2; CDR3 protein: CASRQRGQGNSPLHF
J gene: TRBJ1-6; V gene: TRBV28; CDR3 protein: CASSLDRATLHF
J gene: TRBJ1-1; V gene: TRBV7-3; CDR3 protein: CASSRSFRSEANTEAFF
J gene: TRBJ2-5; V gene: TRBV6-2/TRBV6-3; CDR3 protein: CASRVSGRSETQYF
J gene: TRBJ1-4; V gene: TRBV28; CDR3 protein: CASSIRPSRLFF
J gene: TRBJ2-1; V gene: TRBV7-9; CDR3 protein: CASSTQLAEYNEQFF
J gene: TRBJ2-5; V gene: TRBV13; CDR3 protein: CASSLAQFQETQYF
J gene: TRBJ1-2; V gene: TRBV5-6; CDR3 protein: CASSWQMDSNGYTF
J gene: TRBJ1-6; V gene: TRBV19; CDR3 protein: CASREMMAASPLHF
J gene: TRBJ1-5; V gene: TRBV20-1; CDR3 protein: CSARSRGNNQPQHF
J gene: TRBJ1-4; V gene: TRBV20-1; CDR3 protein: CSARDPRTDREKLFF
J gene: TRBJ1-6; V gene: TRBV5-4; CDR3 protein: CASSSTMDSPLHF
J gene: TRBJ2-7; V gene: TRBV7-2; CDR3 protein: CASSLTGDRFGEQYF
J gene: TRBJ1-2; V gene: TRBV19; CDR3 protein: CASSPIGQHRYGYTF
J gene: TRBJ1-5; V gene: TRBV15; CDR3 protein: CATSRERKSNQPQHF
J gene: TRBJ1-1; V gene: TRBV11-2; CDR3 protein: CASSLEGGVNTEAFF
J gene: TRBJ1-2; V gene: TRBV2; CDR3 protein: CASSESDRDYGYTF
J gene: TRBJ1-1; V gene: TRBV2; CDR3 protein: CASSGQGNAEAFF
J gene: TRBJ1-1; V gene: TRBV6-1; CDR3 protein: CASNRGLNTEALF
J gene: TRBJ2-5; V gene: TRBV2; CDR3 protein: CASSPGSRGETQYF
J gene: TRBJ1-2; V gene: TRBV18; CDR3 protein: CASSQASGLGYTF
J gene: TRBJ2-5; V gene: TRBV7-9; CDR3 protein: CASSFGPSGETQYF
J gene: TRBJ2-7; V gene: TRBV6-1; CDR3 protein: CASSRGRGTYEQYF
J gene: TRBJ2-2; V gene: TRBV27; CDR3 protein: CASSPGLAGAVSCTGELFF
J gene: TRBJ1-5; V gene: TRBV28; CDR3 protein: CASREQGGQPQHF
J gene: TRBJ1-2; V gene: TRBV20-1; CDR3 protein: CSATRTGLGYGYTF
J gene: TRBJ1-5; V gene: TRBV16; CDR3 protein: CASSQSRGAVNQPQHF
J gene: TRBJ1-1; V gene: TRBV27; CDR3 protein: CASSLSTGQGNTEAFF
J gene: TRBJ1-2; V gene: TRBV6-2/TRBV6-3; CDR3 protein: CASSYSGQTYGYTF
J gene: TRBJ1-2; V gene: TRBV2; CDR3 protein: CASRAWDYGYTF
J gene: TRBJ2-5; V gene: TRBV7-3; CDR3 protein: CASSLTGRGQQETQYF
J gene: TRBJ1-1; V gene: TRBV18; CDR3 protein: CASSPLGYTEAFF
J gene: TRBJ2-5; V gene: TRBV10-1; CDR3 protein: CTSSGVDRQETQYF